This T cell receptor (beta chain) was observed in a study of tissue T cells after allogeneic stem cell transplantation. About this clone itself: The antigen is unknown.

Study-level results: Only a limited share of tissue TCRs appeared in blood or spleen.

Germline CDR1 and CDR2: SSHAT and FNYEAQ (reference sequence). The germline V and J ends were trimmed by 3 bases and 6 bases, with 19 bases remaining between them. CDR3 length: 16 residues. Sequencing of TCRbeta CDR3 at survey depth gave sequences and template counts. Libraries were prepared by immunoSEQ multiplex PCR; TCRdb keeps only in-frame clonotypes and omits some of them. The sample has roughly 730 clones, under 55% seen once; the top ten hold about 50%. The chain carries TRBV7-7 and TRBJ2-3, with D maybe TRBD1 (6 bases). The input for sequencing was rectal tissue, taken at autopsy. The sequence was collected from a female patient aged 35 to 69 with steroid-refractory graft-versus-host disease after an allogeneic stem cell transplant. The graft donor may have given rise to some T cells. CDR3 in amino acids: CASSLGRGPPSDTQYF. The CDR3 region has the DNA TGTGCCAGCAGCTTGGGCAGGGGCCCCCCGTCTGATACGCAGTATTTT. Full variable domain (outside the CDR3, taken from reference TRBV7-7 and TRBJ2-3): GAGVSQSPRYKVTKRGQDVTLRCDPISSHATLYWYQQALGQGPEFLTYFNYEAQPDKSGLPSDRFSAERPEGSISTLTIQRTEQRDSAMYRCASSLGRGPPSDTQYFGPGTRLTVL.